This TCR beta chain was sequenced during a study of beta chain features in type 1 diabetes. Study-wide points: Type 1 diabetes patients showed a moderate but significant shortening of TCRB CDR3s in all four CD4+ subsets.

CDR3 length: 16 residues. J lost 0 bases, V lost 8 bases, and 12 bases had no gene match. The germline V gene has CDR1 SNHLY and CDR2 FYNNEI. With respect to this clone: Its specificity is unknown.

The authors reverse transcribed all of the isolated RNA, so sequencing captured expressed TCRB transcripts. Profiling relied on immunoSEQ multiplex PCR, and the TCRdb table lists in-frame clones only, not all of them. The table records 300,000 to 400,000 clones, around 10% of them present only once. The rearrangement uses TRBV2 and TRBJ2-7; 8 bases align to TRBD2. This receptor was taken from a woman in her thirties in good health. Sequencing was carried out using naive CD4+ T cells from blood. The CDR3, as DNA: TGTGCCAGCTGCCTCCTCGGGGGGGGAAGCTCCTACGAGCAGTACTTC. Residues: CASCLLGGGSSYEQYF.